This TCR beta chain appears in the sequencing data of a study of a mutant IDH1 vaccine in newly diagnosed glioma. Study as a whole: Treated individuals were about 60% male and around 40% female, averaging roughly 44 years of age. The therapy given earlier, which was standard therapy, consisted of radiotherapy, temozolomide, or both, and most of the patients received both. Study-level findings and limits: Pseudoprogression appears to have had no connection to changes in top peripheral T cell clonotypes.

Germline CDR1 is SGHAT and CDR2 is FQNNGV. The CDR3 spans 12 residues, counting both ends. About this clone: Its antigen is currently unknown. Because the CDR3 is missing its conserved closing phenylalanine or tryptophan, this is likely a read error. It is unclear where the CDR3 begins or ends on the DNA, so no DNA is shown, and the CDR3 is as TCRdb lists it.

Assay: immunoSEQ multiplex PCR; the TCRdb copy retains only in-frame clones and omits some. The sample consists of tens of thousands of clones, around 79% of them appearing once. Time point here: baseline, week 1 (first vaccination visit). Treatment of the sample: pre-vaccination baseline after standard-of-care therapy. The donors' diagnosis was new WHO grade 3 or 4 astrocytoma that was IDH1-mutant and ATRX-lost. The sequence was obtained from a man aged 50 or older with glioma. V and J are TRBV11-2 and TRBJ2-7; the tabulated D call, TRBD1, remains unverified against the DNA. Specimen: PBMCs, collected from a glioma patient treated with radiotherapy, temozolomide or both. Here the CDR3 reads CASSDAGVTGHI.